This T cell receptor beta chain derives from a study of control samples from healthy donors and cancer patients. Generated by immunoSEQ multiplex PCR, the TCRdb table keeps only in-frame clones and is missing some. The table includes 150,000 to 200,000 clones, 85% to 95% detected once. Trimming pared 6 bases from V and 9 bases from J, leaving 18 bases between. Germline V gene data show CDR1 as MRHNA and CDR2 as SNTAGT. CDR3 length: 14 residues. The chain uses TRBV6-4 and TRBJ2-1; tentatively, D is TRBD2 (6 bases). The clonotype originates from a man younger than 45 in good health. The sequencing input was blood. In DNA, the CDR3 is TGTGCCAGCAGCCGGGACCCCGCCGGGGGTGAGCAGTTCTTC. Protein sequence: CASSRDPAGGEQFF.